The 30 T cell receptor beta chains below were found in one sample sequenced in a study of cytomegalovirus exposure and HLA in healthy donors (dated by TCRdb to 2015 to 2018). Libraries were built with the immunoSEQ multiplex PCR assay. The multiplex PCR relied on a mix of 60 forward primers for TCR Vbeta segments and 13 reverse primers for TCR Jbeta segments. TCRdb took over this immuneACCESS table, retaining in-frame rearrangements with V and J assigned. Such tables are incomplete; in checked studies, under half of the missing clones stem from an unresolved V gene, and the remainder is unexplained. The sample contains 84,000 or so clones, approximately 88% of them found a single time. The ten largest account for roughly 2.3% of the sample. Sequencing used PBMCs. All receptors derive from a woman between 45 and 65 years old in good health and CMV-seronegative.

The chain recombines TRBV9 with TRBJ2-7; TRBD1 matches 7 bases. The CDR3 spans 14 residues. Germline values: CDR1 SGDLS, CDR2 YYNGEE. Trimming at V came to 4 bases and at J to 1 base, leaving 5 bases not matched to a gene. CDR3 sequence reads: CASSKTGASYEQYF. The CDR3 coding sequence is TGTGCCAGCAGCAAAACAGGGGCTTCCTACGAGCAGTACTTC.

The rearrangement uses TRBV30 and TRBJ2-1; 7 nucleotides line up with TRBD1. The V gene's germline CDR1 is GTSNPN and CDR2 SVGIG (reference sequence). Trimming cost V 2 bases and J 8 bases; bases outside gene matches: 3. This CDR3 is built from 12 residues. The CDR3 sequence is CAWSPQGDEQFF. The CDR3 DNA sequence: TGTGCCTGGAGTCCCCAGGGGGATGAGCAGTTCTTC.

The CDR3 DNA reads TGTGCCAGTAGTATTGGACGGGGGATCAATGAGCAGTTCTTC. It specifies CASSIGRGINEQFF. The chain employs TRBV19 and TRBJ2-1, with a tentative D call TRBD2 (6 bases). Germline CDR1 reads LNHDA; CDR2 reads SQIVND (reference sequence). V was shortened by 3 bases and J by 6 bases, with 12 bases between the two germline ends. The CDR3 loop spans 14 amino acids.

The rearrangement uses TRBV28 and TRBJ1-5; 9 positions agree with TRBD1. CDR1 is MDHEN and CDR2 is SYDVKM in the germline V gene. The CDR3 extends over 13 amino acids. The V segment lost 6 bases and the J segment 6 bases; nucleotides outside the gene matches: 3. In nucleotides, the CDR3 is TGTGCCAGCAGCAAGACAGGGGGTCAGCCCCAGCATTTT. Amino acid sequence: CASSKTGGQPQHF. Combining the CDR3 with reference TRBV28 and TRBJ1-5 gives the whole variable domain DVKVTQSSRYLVKRTGEKVFLECVQDMDHENMFWYRQDPGLGLRLIYFSYDVKMKEKGDIPEGYSVSREKKERFSLILESASTNQTSMYLCASSKTGGQPQHFGDGTRLSIL.

This chain uses TRBV30 with TRBJ1-2; D is possibly TRBD1 (6 bases). CDR1 and CDR2 (germline): GTSNPN, SVGIG (reference sequence). This CDR3 is 15 amino acids long. V gave up 5 bases and J gave up 1 base, with 17 bases separating them. The CDR3: CAWRNYRVFNYGYTF. The CDR3 nucleotides read TGTGCCTGGCGAAACTACAGGGTCTTTAACTATGGCTACACCTTC.

The J gene is TRBJ1-5, the V gene TRBV30, with TRBD1 as a possible D gene (5 bases). This CDR3 contains 12 residues. Trimming took off 7 bases at V and 7 bases at J, with 14 bases between the two ends. Germline assignment: CDR1 GTSNPN and CDR2 SVGIG (reference sequence). Written as DNA, the CDR3 is TGTGCCTTGGGAGTCGGGGGACAGCCCCAGCATTTT. Translation: CALGVGGQPQHF.

This chain connects TRBV18 to TRBJ1-2, with D possibly TRBD1 on 6 matching bases. The germline V gene has CDR1 KGHSH and CDR2 LQKENI. V lost 6 bases and J 7 bases, leaving 15 bases between the germline ends. This CDR3 has 13 residues. The CDR3 loop reads CASSRTDPTGYTF. The CDR3 region has the DNA TGTGCCAGCTCCCGGACAGATCCAACTGGCTACACCTTC.

The chain has TRBV5-1 and TRBJ2-5; maybe TRBD1 (6 bases). The V gene lost 3 bases and the J gene lost 1 base, with 13 bases spanning the gap. The CDR3 has 15 residues. Germline loops: CDR1 SGHRS, CDR2 YFSETQ. The CDR3 bases are TGCGCCAGCAGCTATTCTCAGGGGACCCAAGAGACCCAGTACTTC. Its protein is CASSYSQGTQETQYF.

This chain uses TRBV7-6 with TRBJ2-1; D may be TRBD2 (5 bases). Germline V gene lookup returns CDR1 SGHVS and CDR2 FNYEAQ. The length of the CDR3 is 15 residues. V was trimmed by 3 bases and J by 5 bases, leaving 14 bases between them. CDR3 sequence (DNA): TGTGCCAGCAGCTTGAACCTAGGACTTAACAATGAGCAGTTCTTC. Translated, it gives CASSLNLGLNNEQFF.

This clone was observed a single time. The J gene is TRBJ2-5, the V gene TRBV25-1; 9 bases agree with TRBD2. Germline CDR1 MGHDK, CDR2 SYGVNS. This CDR3 region has 16 residues. J lost 5 bases, V lost 6 bases, and 13 bases had no gene match. The CDR3 reads CASSDWGRGGGETQYF. The CDR3 bases are TGTGCCAGCAGCGATTGGGGGCGGGGGGGAGGGGAGACCCAGTACTTC.

The J gene is TRBJ1-5, the V gene TRBV4-2; D is unclear. The CDR3 is 15 residues long. CDR1 LGHNA and CDR2 YNFKEQ come from the germline V gene. V lost 1 base and J lost 6, with 13 bases in between. CDR3 sequence: CASSQVLGSGQPQHF. As DNA, the CDR3 is TGTGCCAGCAGCCAAGTCCTAGGTTCGGGTCAGCCCCAGCATTTT.

J is TRBJ1-2 and V is TRBV5-5; TRBD1 matches 7 bases. Germline CDR1 is SGHKS and CDR2 is YYEKEE (reference sequence). The CDR3 extends over 15 amino acids. With 0 bases clipped from V and 4 bases from J, the junction kept 6 bases outside the gene matches. CDR3 nucleotide sequence: TGTGCCAGCAGCTTGGGGGACAGTCCTGCCTATGGCTACACCTTC. Translating gives CASSLGDSPAYGYTF.

This chain uses TRBV30 with TRBJ1-3; a weak D match, TRBD1 (6 bases). Germline V gene lookup returns CDR1 GTSNPN and CDR2 SVGIG (reference sequence). CDR3 length: 16 amino acids. Between the trimmed V and J ends, which lost 2 bases and 0 bases, there was a span of 14 bases. The CDR3 DNA reads as TGTGCCTGGAGTCTGACGGGACAAAACTCTGGAAACACCATATATTTT. Encoded protein: CAWSLTGQNSGNTIYF.

This rearrangement joins TRBV7-9 to TRBJ2-3, with 8 bases lining up with TRBD1. V shed 1 base, J shed 7 bases, and the junction held 4 bases outside the gene matches. In germline, CDR1 is SEHNR, CDR2 FQNEAQ (reference sequence). The CDR3 has 14 residues. As DNA, the CDR3 is TGTGCCAGCAGCTTAGACAGGGGGATGCATACGCAGTATTTT. Amino acid sequence: CASSLDRGMHTQYF. The whole variable domain, remainder taken from reference TRBV7-9 and TRBJ2-3, is DTGVSQNPRHKITKRGQNVTFRCDPISEHNRLYWYRQTLGQGPEFLTYFQNEAQLEKSRLLSDRFSAERPKGSFSTLEIQRTEQGDSAMYLCASSLDRGMHTQYFGPGTRLTVL.

J is TRBJ2-5 and V is TRBV19, with 12 bases lining up with TRBD2. CDR3 length: 15 amino acids. V lost 2 bases and J lost 2; bases outside the gene matches: 0. CDR1 is LNHDA, CDR2 SQIVND, per germline (reference sequence). DNA for the CDR3: TGTGCCAGTAGTATAACTAGCGGGAGGCAAGAGACCCAGTACTTC. Translated, it gives CASSITSGRQETQYF.

This chain links TRBV5-4 with TRBJ2-3; 9 bases line up with TRBD1. This CDR3 contains 15 residues. J lost 3 bases, V lost 0 bases, and 2 bases had no gene match. CDR1 is SGHNT, CDR2 YYREEE, per germline (reference sequence). CDR3 sequence: CASSLGGQGTDTQYF. CDR3 bases: TGTGCCAGCAGCTTGGGTGGACAGGGGACAGATACGCAGTATTTT.

The chain employs TRBV29-1 and TRBJ2-2; maybe TRBD2 (6 bases). The CDR3 is made up of 15 amino acids. CDR1 is SQVTM, CDR2 ANQGSEA, per germline. Trimming took off 5 bases at V and 4 bases at J, with 17 bases between the two ends. The CDR3 spells CSVFSGGAGTGELFF. In DNA, the CDR3 is TGCAGCGTTTTCTCCGGGGGAGCAGGCACCGGGGAGCTGTTTTTT.

The chain joins TRBV7-2 to TRBJ2-2, with D possibly being TRBD2 (5 bases). The V end was cut by 5 bases, the J end by 3 bases, with 16 bases between. There are 16 residues in the CDR3. In germline, CDR1 is SGHTA, CDR2 FQGNSA. The CDR3 nucleotides read TGTGCCAGCAGCGTAAGCGGTGGGGTGTACACCGGGGAGCTGTTTTTT. Protein product: CASSVSGGVYTGELFF.

The chain joins TRBV6-1 to TRBJ1-3; D is possibly TRBD1 (5 bases). From germline, CDR1 is MNHNS and CDR2 SASEGT. There are 16 residues in the CDR3. V shed 2 bases and J shed 0 bases, with 11 bases lying between them. Here the CDR3 reads CASSELQGNSGNTIYF. Written as DNA, the CDR3 is TGTGCCAGCAGTGAACTCCAGGGCAACTCTGGAAACACCATATATTTT.

J is TRBJ2-5 and V is TRBV9; maybe TRBD2 (7 bases). V shed 5 bases and J shed 3 bases, with 20 bases lying between them. CDR1 is SGDLS and CDR2 is YYNGEE in the germline V gene. The CDR3 has 16 amino acids. In DNA, the CDR3 is TGTGCCAGCAGTTCCGGCCGACAAGGGGGGGAAGAGACCCAGTACTTC. This encodes CASSSGRQGGEETQYF.

The genes are TRBV7-8 and TRBJ2-7; no clear D. V lost 4 bases to trimming and J lost 7 bases, with 14 bases between them. The CDR3 length is 13 residues. Germline V gene sequence: CDR1 SGHVS, CDR2 FQNEAQ. CDR3 protein: CASSSDHNGEQYV. Here the CDR3 DNA reads TGTGCCAGCAGCTCCGACCATAATGGGGAGCAGTACGTC.

V usage is TRBV5-1 and J usage is TRBJ2-5, with D possibly TRBD2 on 7 matching bases. Germline V lookup: CDR1 SGHRS, CDR2 YFSETQ. V was pared by 3 bases and J by 5 bases, with 11 bases between. The CDR3 is 13 residues long. The CDR3 DNA reads TGCGCCAGCAGCTCGGAGGGGGGGGAGACCCAGTACTTC. This sequence encodes CASSSEGGETQYF.

The gene calls are TRBV5-1 and TRBJ2-7, with D tentatively TRBD1 (10 bases). Germline assignment: CDR1 SGHRS and CDR2 YFSETQ. The length of the CDR3 is 18 residues. Trimming removed 4 bases from V and 4 bases from J, with 27 bases in between. CDR3 region: CASSQGQGGDSGSYEQYF. The DNA of the CDR3 is TGCGCCAGCAGCCAAGGACAGGGGGGAGATAGCGGGAGTTACGAGCAGTACTTC.

The J gene is TRBJ2-5, the V gene TRBV5-6, with D possibly matching TRBD2 (5 bases). The DNA end is more similar to TRBJ2-7, so the J call may be wrong. The CDR3 is 14 residues long. CDR1 and CDR2 (germline): SGHDT, YYEEEE. CDR3 loop: CASSFPSRHYEQYF. In nucleotides, the CDR3 is TGTGCCAGCAGCTTTCCTAGCAGACACTACGAGCAGTACTTC.

The CDR3 sequence: CASSLFRGTEAFF. CDR3 DNA: TGCGCCAGCAGCTTGTTCAGAGGCACTGAAGCTTTCTTT. The chain couples TRBV5-1 to TRBJ1-1; D is unclear. CDR3 length: 13 amino acids. Trimming stripped 1 base from V and 4 bases from J, with 8 bases between. Germline assignment: CDR1 SGHRS and CDR2 YFSETQ.

This clone was picked up a small number of times. V is TRBV6-5 and J is TRBJ1-4; D may be TRBD1 (5 bases). The CDR3 length is 12 residues. Between the trimmed V and J ends, which lost 8 bases and 8 bases, there was a span of 12 bases. Germline-derived CDR1 and CDR2 are MNHEY and SVGAGI. CDR3 loop: CASRGSEEKLFF. CDR3 nucleotides: TGTGCCAGCCGGGGGTCAGAAGAAAAACTGTTTTTT.

V is TRBV7-9 and J is TRBJ2-7; D is possibly TRBD1 (6 bases). The CDR3 extends over 15 amino acids. V lost 2 bases and J lost 0, with 11 bases in between. From germline, CDR1 is SEHNR and CDR2 FQNEAQ (reference sequence). CDR3 loop: CASSLYRESSYEQYF. For the CDR3, the DNA is TGTGCCAGCAGCTTATACAGGGAGAGCTCCTACGAGCAGTACTTC.

The J gene is TRBJ1-2, the V gene TRBV5-4; 10 positions agree with TRBD1. CDR3 size: 16 residues. CDR1 is SGHNT and CDR2 is YYREEE in the germline V gene (reference sequence). V dropped 6 bases and J dropped 8; count of bases not matched to a gene: 16. The CDR3 bases are TGTGCCAGCACAGAACCCGGGACAGGGGCCCTCTTAGGCTACACCTTC. This sequence encodes CASTEPGTGALLGYTF.

The rearrangement uses TRBV9 and TRBJ1-4, with 12 bases lining up with TRBD1. The germline V gene encodes CDR1 SGDLS and CDR2 YYNGEE. V trimming: 3 bases; J trimming: 8 bases; junction bases outside the gene matches: 5. The length of the CDR3 is 15 residues. CDR3 residues: CASSGGGTGGEKLFF. Written as DNA, the CDR3 is TGTGCCAGCAGCGGAGGTGGGACAGGGGGCGAAAAACTGTTTTTT.

This chain connects TRBV28 to TRBJ1-3; D not certain. Germline CDR1 and CDR2: MDHEN and SYDVKM. This CDR3 contains 11 residues. Trimming took off 8 bases at V and 8 bases at J, with 10 bases between the two ends. As DNA, the CDR3 is TGTGCCAGCCACTACTTAGACACCATATATTTT. Protein sequence: CASHYLDTIYF.